This TCR beta chain was retrieved from a study of blood T cell repertoires in COVID-19 (dated by TCRdb to about 2020). A note on the overall study: The collaborator samples originated in the United States, Italy and Spain and spanned the acute and convalescent phases of COVID-19. The material from the prospective study consisted of cDNA or gDNA derived from T cells, B-cell-depleted T cells, or PBMCs. The dataset comprised deeply sampled blood TCRbeta repertoires from subjects exposed to, actively infected with, or recovered from COVID-19. A freely available public database, intended as a resource for researchers studying the immune response to SARS-CoV-2, is where the repertoires were released. The samples were drawn from the first 160 participants of the ongoing ImmuneRACE study and from 950 to 1,500 subjects provided by 6 global collaborators. Nearly every sample came with metadata listing a de-identified subject ID, COVID-19 status, age in years and sex. Where available, HLA class I and class II types were taken from metadata supplied by the sample provider and were not determined by assay-based typing.

One collaborating source in Seattle enrolled patients during active infection and followed them longitudinally through the course of disease. Whole blood was collected in K2EDTA tubes by collaborating institutions according to the institutions' own protocols. For TCRbeta analysis, collaborators shipped samples in one of three forms: frozen whole blood, isolated PBMCs, or DNA extracted from either of those sample types. V and J are truncated by 3 bases and 4 bases respectively, leaving an intervening sequence of 9 bases. For CDR1 and CDR2, the germline V gene lists MNHNS and SASEGT. The CDR3 contains 14 residues, cysteine and phenylalanine counted. Kept here is only the CDR3 DNA, which spans 42 bases and is read in frame from base 1. As for this clone: No antigen is known for it. Base qualities were left out, and no much larger clone turns up one base away.

The immunoSEQ Assay, a bias-controlled multiplex PCR, was used to amplify TCRbeta CDR3 regions from genomic DNA. The original pipeline was this. The number of nucleated cells in each sample was estimated by amplification of reference gene primers within the assay. Sequence reads were collapsed and filtered to measure the absolute abundance of every unique TCRbeta CDR3 rearrangement. Productive Simpson clonality was computed per sample as the square root of Simpson's diversity index over productive rearrangements. Here the immuneACCESS table is served through TCRdb, limited to in-frame sequences with V and J called. Missing clones are a known gap in these copies; in checked studies unresolved V genes cover under half, and the rest lacks a known reason. V, J and clone size are those of that table, while D and trimming were read from the DNA. This sample lists approximately 70,000 clones; 76% were detected once. The ten largest make up 14% to 15% of the sample.

General findings and caveats noted by the study authors: The amount of clinical and demographic metadata varied by source and participant and was provided uncurated.

This receptor chain uses TRBV6-1 and TRBJ2-2; TRBD1 is a weak D gene call, 5 bases matching. The sequence was obtained from a man aged 55-75 years with COVID-19, enrolled during active disease. The sample comprised peripheral blood. The CDR3 reads CASSDDRITGELFF. The nucleotide sequence reads TGTGCCAGCAGTGATGACAGAATCACCGGGGAGCTGTTTTTT.